This is a list of T cell receptor beta chains from one sample in a study of blood T cells in healthy people across ages. TCRdb re-called the 5' RACE reads through MiXCR, storing one row per CDR3 protein. The sample has a few hundred thousand distinct CDR3 sequences, about 52% seen once. Sequenced material: blood. The receptor source for this set is a man in his 60s in good health. The CDR3 runs from the conserved cysteine through the conserved F or W. A D gene is named only where the DNA matches it firmly. The size field is filled for only some rows; it gives once, few, many or a size class.

d_call	v_call	j_call	clone_size	cdr3_aa	cdr3_nt
TRBD2	TRBV6-2/TRBV6-3	TRBJ2-1	.	CASRRLAGPRHEQFF	TGTGCCAGCAGACGACTAGCGGGGCCCCGTCATGAGCAGTTCTTC
.	TRBV3-1	TRBJ1-4	.	CASSPGEKLFF	TGTGCCAGCAGCCCCGGGGAAAAACTGTTTTTT
.	TRBV20-1	TRBJ2-5	.	CSAPISRDPRETQYF	TGCAGTGCTCCGATCAGTAGGGACCCGAGGGAGACCCAGTACTTC
.	TRBV14	TRBJ1-2	.	CASSVDSNYGYTF	TGTGCCAGCAGCGTGGACAGTAACTATGGCTACACCTTC
.	TRBV6-1	TRBJ2-1	once	CASSGSSDSEQFF	TGTGCCAGCAGTGGTTCTAGCGACTCGGAGCAGTTCTTC
TRBD1	TRBV29-1	TRBJ2-5	.	CSVVDRAREETQYF	TGCAGCGTTGTGGACAGGGCACGAGAAGAGACCCAGTACTTC
.	TRBV11-2	TRBJ1-2	many	CASSLVGGPYGYTF	TGTGCCAGCAGCTTAGTGGGGGGTCCCTATGGCTACACCTTC
.	TRBV6-2/TRBV6-3	TRBJ1-2	.	CASSQPGPKSSNYGYTF	TGTGCCAGCAGCCAACCGGGACCCAAAAGCAGTAACTATGGCTACACCTTC
TRBD1	TRBV27	TRBJ2-7	once	CASSTRTGELHEQYF	TGTGCCAGCAGTACCCGGACAGGCGAGCTACACGAGCAGTACTTC
TRBD1	TRBV7-2	TRBJ2-7	.	CASSLAPGTGGTGQYF	TGTGCCAGCAGCTTAGCCCCAGGGACAGGGGGCACTGGGCAGTACTTC
.	TRBV2	TRBJ1-2	.	CASGPNGYTF	TGTGCCAGTGGCCCGAATGGCTACACCTTC
.	TRBV11-1	TRBJ2-5	.	CASSLQGREETQYF	TGTGCCAGCAGCCTACAGGGGCGGGAGGAGACCCAGTACTTC
.	TRBV7-3	TRBJ2-3	.	CASSLNTLDTQYF	TGTGCCAGCAGCTTAAACACTCTAGATACGCAGTATTTT
.	TRBV9	TRBJ2-7	.	CASSPRGAGRSAEQYF	TGTGCCAGCAGCCCCCGGGGGGCGGGACGATCAGCCGAGCAGTACTTC
.	TRBV7-2	TRBJ2-7	few	CASSLVHEQYF	TGTGCCAGCAGCTTAGTCCACGAGCAGTACTTC
.	TRBV24-1	TRBJ2-3	.	CATSDYRAGDTDTQYF	TGTGCCACCAGTGATTACAGGGCCGGGGACACAGATACGCAGTATTTT
TRBD2	TRBV20-1	TRBJ2-5	.	CSGLAGVGQETQYF	TGCAGTGGACTAGCGGGTGTGGGGCAAGAGACCCAGTACTTC
TRBD2	TRBV27	TRBJ2-7	.	CASSFLDGRNEQYF	TGTGCCAGCAGTTTTCTCGACGGGAGGAACGAGCAGTACTTC
.	TRBV18	TRBJ2-7	.	CASSLARGRDEQYF	TGTGCCAGCTCACTTGCAAGGGGCAGGGATGAGCAGTACTTC
.	TRBV20-1	TRBJ2-5	many	CSARTSETQYF	TGCAGTGCTAGGACGAGCGAGACCCAGTACTTC
TRBD2	TRBV28	TRBJ2-3	.	CASSPPRLAGGSDTQYF	TGTGCCAGCAGCCCTCCGCGGCTAGCGGGAGGGTCAGATACGCAGTATTTT
.	TRBV20-1	TRBJ2-7	.	CSARGPHGTDYEQYF	TGCAGTGCTAGAGGCCCCCACGGGACTGATTACGAGCAGTACTTC
TRBD1	TRBV6-6	TRBJ1-2	.	CASSNSGTANYGYTF	TGTGCCAGCAGCAATTCCGGGACAGCTAACTATGGCTACACCTTC
TRBD2	TRBV7-2	TRBJ2-5	.	CASSLDAGGYNEQYF	TGTGCCAGCAGCTTAGATGCGGGAGGTTACAATGAGCAGTACTTC
TRBD2	TRBV7-2	TRBJ2-1	many	CASSLSEFSGSSEQFF	TGTGCCAGCAGCTTATCGGAATTTAGCGGGAGTAGTGAGCAGTTCTTC
TRBD1	TRBV28	TRBJ2-7	once	CASSNLGTGYYEQYF	TGTGCCAGCAGTAACCTCGGGACAGGGTACTACGAGCAGTACTTC
.	TRBV29-1	TRBJ1-2	.	CSAIGGYGYTF	TGCAGCGCCATAGGAGGCTATGGCTACACCTTC
TRBD1	TRBV12-3/TRBV12-4	TRBJ1-2	.	CASSAFRGLGYTF	TGTGCCAGCAGTGCCTTCAGGGGGCTTGGCTACACCTTC
.	TRBV5-5	TRBJ2-1	.	CASSRIGLAEVHEQFF	TGTGCCAGCAGTCGGATTGGGTTAGCGGAAGTGCATGAGCAGTTCTTC
.	TRBV15	TRBJ2-7	.	CATSQTTLSSYEQYF	TGTGCCACCAGCCAGACTACCTTGAGCTCCTACGAGCAGTACTTC
.	TRBV29-1	TRBJ2-5	medium-sized	CSVRWGQETQYF	TGCAGCGTAAGGTGGGGACAAGAGACCCAGTACTTC
.	TRBV21-1	TRBJ2-7	.	CASGKGRGEGEQYF	TGTGCCAGCGGCAAAGGGAGGGGGGAGGGTGAGCAGTACTTC
.	TRBV20-1	TRBJ2-5	.	CSAARRDSGPPTQYF	TGCAGTGCTGCTCGTCGGGACTCGGGGCCCCCGACCCAGTACTTC
TRBD1	TRBV5-1	TRBJ2-3	.	CASSLGGTDTTDTQYF	TGCGCCAGCAGCTTGGGAGGGACAGATACCACAGATACGCAGTATTTT
.	TRBV20-1	TRBJ1-2	.	CSARDSAGPLGYTF	TGCAGTGCTAGAGATTCAGCGGGCCCTTTGGGCTACACCTTC
.	TRBV7-9	TRBJ2-7	few	CASSLRSGAQSYEQYF	TGTGCCAGCAGCTTAAGGTCAGGGGCCCAATCCTACGAGCAGTACTTC
.	TRBV20-1	TRBJ2-7	.	CSARSVVGNYEQYF	TGCAGTGCTAGGTCTGTTGTCGGGAACTACGAGCAGTACTTC
TRBD1	TRBV27	TRBJ2-3	.	CASRGQAGTYAQYF	TGTGCCAGCAGGGGACAGGCGGGTACCTATGCGCAGTATTTT
TRBD1	TRBV6-5	TRBJ2-1	.	CASRPDRGRNEQFF	TGTGCCAGCAGGCCGGACAGGGGGCGAAATGAGCAGTTCTTC
.	TRBV7-9	TRBJ2-7	.	CASSPQGSRSYEQYF	TGTGCCAGCAGCCCCCAGGGTTCGAGGAGCTACGAGCAGTACTTC
TRBD1	TRBV6-2/TRBV6-3	TRBJ2-1	.	CASSSGTGALTSYNEQFF	TGTGCCAGCAGTTCCGGGACAGGGGCCCTTACCTCCTACAATGAGCAGTTCTTC
TRBD1	TRBV7-2	TRBJ2-7	.	CASSFQGAISYEQYF	TGTGCCAGCAGCTTCCAGGGGGCGATATCCTACGAGCAGTACTTC
TRBD1	TRBV12-3/TRBV12-4	TRBJ2-5	many	CASSFRSSGRGLWETQYF	TGTGCCAGCAGTTTTCGCAGTTCAGGCAGGGGGCTTTGGGAGACCCAGTACTTC
.	TRBV28	TRBJ1-5	once	CASSFAGQSSSQPQHF	TGTGCCAGCAGTTTTGCGGGGCAGTCCTCCTCTCAGCCCCAGCATTTT
.	TRBV14	TRBJ2-5	.	CASSPSGGGHNEQYF	TGTGCCAGCAGCCCTAGCGGTGGGGGACACAATGAGCAGTACTTC
.	TRBV10-3	TRBJ2-1	.	CAISGGASYNEQFF	TGTGCCATCTCTGGGGGGGCCTCCTACAATGAGCAGTTCTTC
.	TRBV10-3	TRBJ2-3	.	CAISGLKATTDTQYF	TGTGCCATCAGCGGGTTGAAAGCTACCACAGATACGCAGTATTTT
TRBD2	TRBV12-3/TRBV12-4	TRBJ2-1	.	CASTLTSGLLNEQFF	TGTGCCAGCACCCTGACTAGCGGACTACTCAATGAGCAGTTCTTC
.	TRBV5-1	TRBJ2-5	.	CASSRGGPETQYF	TGCGCCAGCAGTAGGGGTGGGCCAGAGACCCAGTACTTC
TRBD1	TRBV12-3/TRBV12-4	TRBJ1-1	.	CASRTGQGNTEAFF	TGTGCCAGCAGAACGGGACAGGGAAACACTGAAGCTTTCTTT
.	TRBV19	TRBJ1-2	.	CASSILRNYGYTF	TGTGCCAGTAGTATCTTGAGGAACTATGGCTACACCTTC
.	TRBV25-1	TRBJ2-1	.	CASSERPRGGGHYNELFF	TGTGCCAGCAGTGAGAGGCCTAGGGGGGGTGGCCACTACAATGAGCTGTTCTTC